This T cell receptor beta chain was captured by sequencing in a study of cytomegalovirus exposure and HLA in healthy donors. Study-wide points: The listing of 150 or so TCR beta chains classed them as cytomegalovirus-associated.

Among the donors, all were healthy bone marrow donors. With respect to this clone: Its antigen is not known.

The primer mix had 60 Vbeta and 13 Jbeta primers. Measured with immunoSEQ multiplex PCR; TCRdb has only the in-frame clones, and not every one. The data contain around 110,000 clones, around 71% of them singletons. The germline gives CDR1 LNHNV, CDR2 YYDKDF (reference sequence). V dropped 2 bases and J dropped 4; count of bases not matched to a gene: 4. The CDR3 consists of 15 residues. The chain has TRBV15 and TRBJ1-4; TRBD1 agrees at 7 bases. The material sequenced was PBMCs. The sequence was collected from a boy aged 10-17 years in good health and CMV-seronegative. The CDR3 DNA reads TGTGCCACCAGCAGACAGGGGGATAGTAATGAAAAACTGTTTTTT. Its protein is CATSRQGDSNEKLFF.